This passage covers 18 T cell receptor beta chains from one sample sequenced in a study of blood T cell repertoires in COVID-19. Clones were sequenced by immunoSEQ multiplex PCR, and TCRdb holds only the in-frame ones, with some missing. The data hold around 72,000 clones, with approximately 87% observed a single time. Specimen: peripheral blood. Source of these receptors: an elderly woman with acute or convalescent COVID-19.

This clone was picked up one time. The chain joins TRBV15 to TRBJ1-6; no firm D call. The germline CDR1 and CDR2 sequences are LNHNV and YYDKDF (reference sequence). The CDR3 spans 15 residues. The V gene lost 9 bases and the J gene lost 7 bases, with 19 bases spanning the gap. The CDR3 region has the DNA TGTGCCACAAAGAGGGAGGGAGTACGGAATTCACCCCTCCACTTT. Its protein is CATKREGVRNSPLHF.

The chain uses TRBV6-5 and TRBJ1-5; D gene unclear. Trimming removed 5 bases at V and 0 bases at J, with 11 bases between. The CDR3 has 15 residues. In germline, CDR1 is MNHEY, CDR2 SVGAGI. CDR3 DNA sequence: TGTGCCAGCAGTCCCCGTCGGGGTAGCAATCAGCCCCAGCATTTT. Protein sequence: CASSPRRGSNQPQHF.

This rearrangement joins TRBV5-1 to TRBJ2-1; tentative D call: TRBD1 (5 bases). Germline-derived CDR1 and CDR2 are SGHRS and YFSETQ. The CDR3 consists of 15 residues. With 0 bases removed from V and 1 base from J, the gap between germline ends came to 8 bases. The CDR3 sequence: CASSLVTGSYNEQFF. Written as DNA, the CDR3 is TGCGCCAGCAGCTTGGTTACAGGTTCCTACAATGAGCAGTTCTTC.

V is TRBV6-1 and J is TRBJ2-2; TRBD1 might be the D (6 bases). Germline V CDR1 and CDR2: MNHNS, SASEGT. The CDR3 loop spans 13 amino acids. The V end was cut by 2 bases, the J end by 8 bases, with 9 bases between. Here the CDR3 DNA reads TGTGCCAGCAGTGAATTCACAGGGGGGGAGCTGTTTTTT. Protein: CASSEFTGGELFF.

This clone was seen a handful of times. The chain links TRBV2 to TRBJ1-5; D unclear. Germline lookup yields CDR1 SNHLY and CDR2 FYNNEI. Trimming took 3 bases from V and 7 from J, leaving 7 bases between them. The CDR3 totals 12 residues. CDR3 DNA: TGTGCCAGCAGTGAGGAGCAACAGCCCCAGCATTTT. It encodes CASSEEQQPQHF.

V usage is TRBV12-3 or TRBV12-4 and J usage is TRBJ1-3; TRBD1 is a possible D gene (5 bases). This CDR3 has 12 residues. Trimming shortened V by 7 bases and J by 4 bases, and 8 bases separated the two germline ends. The CDR3: CASKRQGNTIYF. In DNA, the CDR3 is TGTGCCAGCAAACGACAGGGAAACACCATATATTTT.

This clone showed up just a few times. V usage is TRBV21-1 and J usage is TRBJ2-1; the D segment call TRBD2 is taken from the table without a DNA check. TRBV21-1 is a pseudogene. This CDR3 has 14 residues. The CDR3: CASSNPVPDNEQFF. Here the CDR3 DNA reads TGTGCCAGCAGCAACCCGGTCCCGGACAATGAGCAGTTCTTC.

This chain links TRBV9 with TRBJ2-1; 8 bases are a match to TRBD2. This CDR3 contains 13 residues. CDR1 is SGDLS and CDR2 is YYNGEE in the germline V gene. V gave up 4 bases and J gave up 15 bases; unmatched junction bases: 12. Here the CDR3 reads CASSIGTRGGLFF. The CDR3 bases are TGTGCCAGCAGCATAGGGACCCGCGGGGGGTTGTTCTTC. The full variable domain, with the rest looked up from reference TRBV9 and TRBJ2-1, is DSGVTQTPKHLITATGQRVTLRCSPRSGDLSVYWYQQSLDQGLQFLIQYYNGEERAKGNILERFSAQQFPDLHSELNLSSLELGDSALYFCASSIGTRGGLFFGPGTRLTVL.

This clone was seen a few times. This chain connects TRBV7-3 to TRBJ1-5; D remains unclear. The CDR3 has 14 amino acids. V was trimmed by 1 base and J by 7 bases, leaving 11 bases between them. Per the germline V gene, CDR1 is SGHTA and CDR2 is FQGTGA. CDR3 residues: CASSLNAAGQPQHF. The CDR3 nucleotides read TGTGCCAGCAGCTTAAATGCGGCGGGGCAGCCCCAGCATTTT.

V usage is TRBV3-1 (or the pseudogene TRBV3-2) and J usage is TRBJ1-1; the D gene is possibly TRBD1 (6 bases). The V end lost 6 bases, the J end lost 6 bases, and 14 bases lay between the germline ends. The length of the CDR3 is 13 residues. From germline, CDR1 is LGHDT and CDR2 YNNKEL (reference sequence). Written as DNA, the CDR3 is TGTGCCAGCAGTTTCAGAGGGGGAGCTGAAGCTTTCTTT. Protein: CASSFRGGAEAFF.

This chain links TRBV6-5 with TRBJ2-3, with D hard to call. Germline V CDR1 and CDR2: MNHEY, SVGAGI. Trimming left V 6 bases short and J 3 bases short, with 7 bases between. CDR3 length: 12 residues. The CDR3 loop is CASRQPTDTQYF. The CDR3 DNA reads TGTGCCAGCAGACAACCTACAGATACGCAGTATTTT.

The chain joins TRBV19 to TRBJ2-4, with D unresolved. The CDR3 contains 13 residues. The V end was cut by 1 base, the J end by 6 bases, with 7 bases between. From germline, CDR1 is LNHDA and CDR2 SQIVND (reference sequence). The chain's CDR3 is CASSIGIGNIQYF. The CDR3 nucleotides are TGTGCCAGTAGTATAGGAATCGGAAACATTCAGTACTTC.

This clone was counted a few times. V gene TRBV18 combines with J gene TRBJ2-7; TRBD1 agrees at 8 bases. The length of the CDR3 is 16 residues. Germline lookup yields CDR1 KGHSH and CDR2 LQKENI. Trimming at V came to 2 bases and at J to 3 bases, leaving 9 bases not matched to a gene. DNA for the CDR3: TGTGCCAGCTCACCATCTAGGGCAGGGGGCCGCTACGAGCAGTACTTC. Its protein product is CASSPSRAGGRYEQYF.

The rearrangement uses TRBV7-9 and TRBJ1-1; D possibly corresponds to TRBD1 (5 bases). This CDR3 has 14 residues. V was pared by 5 bases and J by 2 bases, with 12 bases between. Germline values: CDR1 SEHNR, CDR2 FQNEAQ (reference sequence). The CDR3 DNA reads as TGTGCCAGCAGCCAAGGACAAGGTAACACTGAAGCTTTCTTT. This codes for CASSQGQGNTEAFF.

Of note for this clone: One end of the junction fails to match germline, which may point to a read error. This CDR3 reads CSASRAGQIF. The CDR3, as DNA: TGCAGTGCTAGTAGGGCGGGCCAAATCTTC. The chain couples TRBV20-1 to TRBJ2-1; possibly TRBD2 for D (5 bases). The germline V gene encodes CDR1 DFQATT and CDR2 SNEGSKA (reference sequence). The CDR3 has 10 residues.

The V gene is TRBV7-8, the J gene TRBJ1-3; 7 bases match TRBD1. CDR1 is SGHVS and CDR2 is FQNEAQ in the germline V gene. The CDR3 runs to 16 residues. Unmatched junction bases numbered 5, after V lost 3 bases and J lost 0 bases. CDR3 loop: CASSLGDSNSGNTIYF. The CDR3 nucleotides are TGTGCCAGCAGCTTGGGGGACAGTAACTCTGGAAACACCATATATTTT.

The V call is TRBV2, the J call TRBJ1-6; 7 bases agree with TRBD1. V lost 7 bases to trimming and J lost 6 bases; unmatched junction nucleotides: 9. Germline V gives CDR1 SNHLY, CDR2 FYNNEI. The CDR3 consists of 15 residues. CDR3 DNA: TGTGCCAGCACCGAAACAGGGGCGTTTAATTCACCCCTCCACTTT. This sequence encodes CASTETGAFNSPLHF.

J is TRBJ2-4 and V is TRBV3-1 (or the pseudogene TRBV3-2), with 7 bases identical to TRBD1. The CDR3 length is 17 residues. The trim removed 4 bases at V and 3 bases at J, leaving 12 bases unmatched. The germline V gene has CDR1 LGHDT and CDR2 YNNKEL (reference sequence). The DNA of the CDR3 is TGTGCCAGCAGCCCCGATTTGACAGGGTCCGGCAAAAACATTCAGTACTTC. It yields the protein CASSPDLTGSGKNIQYF.